The 18 T cell receptor beta chains presented below share a single source sample, sequenced in a study of T cells in Graves' hyperthyroidism and ophthalmopathy. Amplified regions were TCR beta CDR3 sequences from RNA transcripts. Researchers ran a first-round RT-PCR on the TCR CDR3 using the HTBI primer set. Each CDR3 protein is one row after TCRdb ran MiXCR on the multiplex PCR reads. The table shows more than 600,000 distinct CDR3 sequences, with less than 20% occurring only once. Sequenced: blood. Every receptor here comes from a young man with Graves' hyperthyroidism.

There are many counts of this clonotype. The J gene is TRBJ2-7, the V gene TRBV11-2; possible D gene TRBD2, 6 bases. Germline values: CDR1 SGHAT, CDR2 FQNNGV. Deletions cut 4 bases from V and 0 bases from J, with 13 bases between. The length of the CDR3 is 15 residues. The CDR3 spells CASSSLGGTSYEQYF. CDR3 nucleotides: TGTGCCAGCAGCTCCTTGGGCGGGACCTCCTACGAGCAGTACTTC.

This clonotype was seen ten or more times. This sequence joins TRBV12-3 or TRBV12-4 and TRBJ2-3; D is ambiguous. V was shortened by 2 bases and J by 0 bases, with 9 bases between the two germline ends. This CDR3 region has 15 residues. The CDR3: CASSLWSLSTDTQYF. In DNA, the CDR3 is TGTGCCAGCAGTTTATGGTCCCTTAGCACAGATACGCAGTATTTT.

This clonotype was found a few times. The CDR3 DNA follows: TGCGCCAGCCGGGGGGCAGAAAGGAACACTGAAGCTTTCTTT. Protein sequence: CASRGAERNTEAFF. This chain uses TRBV10-2 with TRBJ1-1; the D gene is possibly TRBD1 (6 bases). The V gene lost 8 bases and the J gene lost 1 base, with 14 bases spanning the gap. This CDR3 region has 14 residues. Germline loops: CDR1 WSHSY, CDR2 SAAADI.

This chain joins TRBV4-2 and TRBJ2-3; 8 nucleotides match TRBD1. Germline V gene data show CDR1 as LGHNA and CDR2 as YNFKEQ. The CDR3 covers 18 residues. Germline trimming cut 0 bases from V and 3 bases from J; bases unmatched to any gene: 11. CDR3: CASSQDSTTGVLTDTQYF. The CDR3 nucleotides read TGTGCCAGCAGCCAAGACTCCACGACAGGGGTTCTGACAGATACGCAGTATTTT.

This clonotype has a count of ten or more. CDR3 DNA sequence: TGTGCCAGCAGTGATGGGGGAGGGGGCGACAATCAGCCCCAGCATTTT. This translates into CASSDGGGGDNQPQHF. The V gene is TRBV2, the J gene TRBJ1-5, with 7 bases identical to TRBD1. The CDR3 extends over 16 amino acids. The germline gives CDR1 SNHLY, CDR2 FYNNEI. V lost 3 bases and J lost 3; bases outside the gene matches: 8. The full variable domain, in which reference TRBV2 and TRBJ1-5 provide the parts outside the CDR3, is EPEVTQTPSHQVTQMGQEVILRCVPISNHLYFYWYRQILGQKVEFLVSFYNNEISEKSEIFDDQFSVERPDGSNFTLKIRSTKLEDSAMYFCASSDGGGGDNQPQHFGDGTRLSIL.

A note on this clonotype: A read error may be the cause here, since a much bigger clone is one base away. V and J are TRBV7-2 and TRBJ2-7; TRBD1 matches at 7 bases. This CDR3 has 14 residues. Germline CDR1 is SGHTA and CDR2 is FQGNSA. CDR3 DNA: TGTGCCAGCAGCACCCGACAGGGTCGGAACGAGCGGTACTTC. Its translation is CASSTRQGRNERYF. The variable domain in full, with the rest retrieved from reference TRBV7-2 and TRBJ2-7, is GAGVSQSPSNKVTEKGKDVELRCDPISGHTALYWYRQSLGQGLEFLIYFQGNSAPDKSGLPSDRFSAERTGGSVSTLTIQRTQQEDSAVYLCASSTRQGRNERYFGPGTRLTVT.

The rearrangement links TRBV7-2 to TRBJ2-2, with D perhaps matching TRBD2 (7 bases). In germline, CDR1 is SGHTA, CDR2 FQGNSA. V was shortened by 2 bases and J by 0 bases, with 10 bases between the two germline ends. The CDR3 is made up of 16 amino acids. CDR3 loop: CASSLKGGANTGELFF. In nucleotides, the CDR3 is TGTGCCAGCAGCTTAAAGGGGGGGGCGAACACCGGGGAGCTGTTTTTT.

This clonotype was seen many times. The rearrangement uses TRBV20-1 and TRBJ2-7; TRBD2 matches 10 bases. Germline-derived CDR1 and CDR2 are DFQATT and SNEGSKA (reference sequence). V shed 5 bases and J 0 bases; nucleotides not matched to a gene: 7. This CDR3 region has 15 residues. Here the CDR3 DNA reads TGCAGTGCTTCGACCCTAGCGGGAGCCTCCTACGAGCAGTACTTC. Protein sequence: CSASTLAGASYEQYF.

CDR3 in amino acids: CASRRRDTQETQYF. The CDR3 nucleotides are TGTGCCAGCAGAAGACGCGACACCCAAGAGACCCAGTACTTC. The chain employs TRBV6-2 or TRBV6-3 and TRBJ2-5, with no clear D. V gave up 6 bases and J gave up 1 base, with 12 bases separating them. Germline CDR1 MNHEY, CDR2 SVGEGT. This CDR3 contains 14 residues.

This clonotype was seen repeatedly, ten times or more. This chain joins TRBV28 and TRBJ2-3; 9 bases line up with TRBD2. Trimming took 2 bases from V and 2 from J; bases not matched to a gene: 5. This CDR3 has 16 amino acids. Germline V gene sequence: CDR1 MDHEN, CDR2 SYDVKM. Here the CDR3 reads CASSLRLAVITDTQYF. The CDR3 nucleotides read TGTGCCAGCAGTTTACGACTAGCGGTAATCACAGATACGCAGTATTTT.

J is TRBJ2-4 and V is TRBV19, with D perhaps TRBD1 or TRBD2 (5 bases each). V was cut by 9 bases and J by 0 bases, with 15 bases left in between. The length of the CDR3 is 15 residues. Germline CDR1 reads LNHDA; CDR2 reads SQIVND (reference sequence). The CDR3 bases are TGTGCCAGCACACCGGGGCGTCTAGCCAAAAACATTCAGTACTTC. Encoded protein: CASTPGRLAKNIQYF. Using reference TRBV19 and TRBJ2-4 for the parts outside the CDR3, the full variable domain is DGGITQSPKYLFRKEGQNVTLSCEQNLNHDAMYWYRQDPGQGLRLIYYSQIVNDFQKGDIAEGYSVSREKKESFPLTVTSAQKNPTAFYLCASTPGRLAKNIQYFGAGTRLSVL.

Only a few counts were recorded for this clonotype. This rearrangement joins TRBV20-1 to TRBJ2-5; perhaps TRBD2 as D (6 bases). The CDR3 has 12 amino acids. The V and J ends lost 3 bases and 5 bases respectively, with 10 bases between them. Germline CDR1 and CDR2: DFQATT and SNEGSKA (reference sequence). This CDR3 is CSASRAGETQYF. The CDR3 bases are TGCAGTGCTAGTAGGGCGGGGGAGACCCAGTACTTC.

The CDR3 DNA reads TGCAGTGCTAGCTGGGATAGGGCTCGAGAGACCCAGTACTTC. Protein sequence: CSASWDRARETQYF. This chain links TRBV20-1 with TRBJ2-5; D gene unclear. CDR1 is DFQATT, CDR2 SNEGSKA, per germline (reference sequence). The CDR3 has 14 amino acids. Trimming stripped 3 bases from V and 4 bases from J, with 15 bases between.

The chain links TRBV25-1 to TRBJ2-5, with D uncertain. Looked up from germline, CDR1 is MGHDK and CDR2 is SYGVNS. Trimming shortened V by 4 bases and J by 4 bases, and 13 bases separated the two germline ends. The CDR3 runs 14 residues. The CDR3 DNA reads as TGTGCCAGCAGTGGCACTTGGCCGGGAGAGACCCAGTACTTC. This sequence encodes CASSGTWPGETQYF.

There are a few counts of this clonotype. The rearrangement joins TRBV20-1 to TRBJ2-7, with 7 positions matching TRBD2. The germline V gene encodes CDR1 DFQATT and CDR2 SNEGSKA (reference sequence). The CDR3 is 14 residues long. The ends lost 0 bases at V and 1 base at J; junction bases unmatched: 3. The CDR3 DNA reads as TGCAGTGCTAGAGATGCGGGAGAGTCCTACGAGCAGTACTTC. Its protein product is CSARDAGESYEQYF.

The rearrangement uses TRBV7-2 and TRBJ2-7; D uncertain. V dropped 3 bases and J dropped 4 bases, with 16 bases sitting between them. The CDR3 consists of 15 residues. Germline assignment: CDR1 SGHTA and CDR2 FQGNSA. CDR3 sequence: CASSFSTHVSYEQYF. Written as DNA, the CDR3 is TGTGCCAGCAGCTTCTCGACCCACGTATCTTACGAGCAGTACTTC.

This clonotype has more than one count but fewer than ten. This chain uses TRBV18 with TRBJ2-7; D call uncertain. V was clipped by 3 bases and J by 9 bases, with 12 bases between them. Germline assignment: CDR1 KGHSH and CDR2 LQKENI. The length of the CDR3 is 12 residues. CDR3 loop: CASSPSRSWQYF. CDR3 in DNA: TGTGCCAGCTCACCCTCCAGGTCCTGGCAGTACTTC.

The gene calls are TRBV6-5 and TRBJ1-6, with TRBD1 matching over 9 bases. Germline loops: CDR1 MNHEY, CDR2 SVGAGI. Trimming cost V 2 bases and J 10 bases; bases outside gene matches: 3. This CDR3 contains 14 residues. The CDR3 is CASSYRTGESPLHF. CDR3 bases: TGTGCCAGCAGTTACCGGACAGGGGAGTCACCCCTCCACTTT.